The next 31 T cell receptor beta chains were all read from a single sample in a study of somatic mutations in cytotoxic T cells in rheumatoid arthritis. The data were produced by immunoSEQ multiplex PCR, yet TCRdb's version contains in-frame clones alone and is incomplete. The sample carries a few thousand clones, 75% to 90% recorded once. The sample taken for sequencing was CD8+ T cells sorted from blood. The receptors were sampled from a man aged 55 to 70 with rheumatoid arthritis.

The chain is built from TRBV6-5 and TRBJ2-5; TRBD2 might be the D (5 bases). The V end was cut by 2 bases, the J end by 5 bases, with 12 bases between. The CDR3 is 14 residues long. The germline gives CDR1 MNHEY, CDR2 SVGAGI. CDR3 amino acids: CASSYGLAGETQYF. CDR3 nucleotide sequence: TGTGCCAGCAGTTACGGACTGGCCGGGGAGACCCAGTACTTC.

The J gene is TRBJ2-3, the V gene TRBV6-6, with TRBD2 identical over 8 bases. From germline, CDR1 is MNHNY and CDR2 SVGAGI (reference sequence). CDR3 length: 14 residues. The ends lost 8 bases at V and 0 bases at J; junction bases unmatched: 4. DNA of the CDR3: TGTGCCAGCGGGACGGGGGGGAGCACAGATACGCAGTATTTT. This gives the protein CASGTGGSTDTQYF.

The rearrangement joins TRBV28 to TRBJ2-1, with TRBD2 matching over 7 bases. The CDR3 runs to 16 residues. Per germline, CDR1 MDHEN and CDR2 SYDVKM. V was clipped by 5 bases and J by 5 bases; unmatched bases: 12. In DNA, the CDR3 is TGTGCCAGCAGTCACGCCCGACCGGGGGGACACAATGAGCAGTTCTTC. Residues: CASSHARPGGHNEQFF.

V and J are TRBV5-6 and TRBJ1-6, with a weak D call TRBD1 (6 bases). Looked up from germline, CDR1 is SGHDT and CDR2 is YYEEEE. V was trimmed by 0 bases and J by 9 bases, leaving 10 bases between them. The CDR3 sequence is 14 residues long. The CDR3 sequence: CASSLGQGTSPLHF. The CDR3 coding sequence is TGTGCCAGCAGCTTGGGGCAGGGGACTTCACCCCTCCACTTT.

The gene calls are TRBV5-4 and TRBJ2-2, with D perhaps matching TRBD2 (6 bases). V was cut by 0 bases and J by 4 bases, with 16 bases left in between. This CDR3 has 17 residues. CDR1 is SGHNT and CDR2 is YYREEE in the germline V gene (reference sequence). CDR3 sequence: CASSLAENSGVTGELFF. The CDR3 region has the DNA TGTGCCAGCAGCTTGGCCGAAAATAGCGGAGTCACCGGGGAGCTGTTTTTT.

The V and J genes are TRBV28 and TRBJ1-1; 8 bases match TRBD1. The CDR3 totals 16 residues. V was clipped by 2 bases and J by 1 base; unmatched bases: 6. CDR1 MDHEN and CDR2 SYDVKM come from the germline V gene. In DNA, the CDR3 is TGTGCCAGCAGTTTAAGGGCGGGACAGGAGAACACTGAAGCTTTCTTT. Translated, it gives CASSLRAGQENTEAFF.

As for this clone: The same CDR3 arises from other DNA sequences in this sample as well. V is TRBV7-2 and J is TRBJ2-7; 11 bases are a match to TRBD2. Germline lookup yields CDR1 SGHTA and CDR2 FQGNSA. The CDR3 runs 13 residues. V lost 6 bases, J lost 11 bases, and 9 bases stayed unmatched. The CDR3 sequence is CASSWTSGLEEYF. The CDR3 DNA is TGTGCCAGCAGTTGGACTAGCGGGTTGGAGGAGTACTTC.

The chain uses TRBV6-1 and TRBJ2-2, with TRBD1 matching over 8 bases. The junction had 6 bases not matched to a gene; V was cut back by 8 bases and J by 4 bases. The CDR3 length is 14 residues. The V gene's germline CDR1 is MNHNS and CDR2 SASEGT. The CDR3 DNA sequence: TGTGCCAGCGTGCGGACAGGGATCACCGGGGAGCTGTTTTTT. Amino acid sequence: CASVRTGITGELFF.

The gene calls are TRBV7-6 and TRBJ1-3; TRBD1 is a possible D gene (6 bases). The ends were cut back, 5 bases at V and 1 base at J, with 9 bases in the middle. Germline CDR1 reads SGHVS; CDR2 reads FNYEAQ. The CDR3 sequence is 14 residues long. The DNA for the CDR3 is TGTGCCAGCAGCGCACAGGGTTCTGGAAACACCATATATTTT. Translation gives CASSAQGSGNTIYF. Together with reference TRBV7-6 and TRBJ1-3, the CDR3 gives the full variable domain: GAGVSQSPRYKVTKRGQDVALRCDPISGHVSLYWYRQALGQGPEFLTYFNYEAQQDKSGLPNDRFSAERPEGSISTLTIQRTEQRDSAMYRCASSAQGSGNTIYFGEGSWLTVV.

The rearrangement joins TRBV11-2 to TRBJ1-1; TRBD1 might be the D (5 bases). This CDR3 region has 14 residues. The germline V and J ends were trimmed by 0 bases and 4 bases, with 9 bases remaining between them. Germline CDR1 and CDR2: SGHAT and FQNNGV. CDR3 region: CASSLESGGTEAFF. DNA for the CDR3: TGTGCCAGCAGCTTAGAATCCGGGGGCACTGAAGCTTTCTTT.

V is TRBV9 and J is TRBJ2-5; 9 positions agree with TRBD2. Germline V gene sequence: CDR1 SGDLS, CDR2 YYNGEE. The length of the CDR3 is 18 residues. V dropped 2 bases and J dropped 2; count of bases not matched to a gene: 13. Here the CDR3 reads CASSVWGLALTSQETQYF. CDR3 nucleotide sequence: TGTGCCAGCAGCGTTTGGGGACTAGCCCTCACATCTCAAGAGACCCAGTACTTC.

This chain uses TRBV4-1 with TRBJ1-2, with D unresolved. The germline V gene encodes CDR1 MGHRA and CDR2 YSYEKL. The germline V and J ends were trimmed by 1 base and 8 bases, with 20 bases remaining between them. The CDR3 loop spans 16 amino acids. The DNA for the CDR3 is TGCGCCAGCAGCCAAGTCGTAGAATTCCCTCCTCGAGGCTACACCTTC. As protein: CASSQVVEFPPRGYTF.

V usage is TRBV6-1 and J usage is TRBJ2-2; 7 nucleotides line up with TRBD1. Germline CDR1 reads MNHNS; CDR2 reads SASEGT. This CDR3 region has 15 residues. Trimming cost V 4 bases and J 3 bases; bases outside gene matches: 5. The DNA for the CDR3 is TGTGCCAGCAGTGCCTTTACAGGGGACACCGGGGAGCTGTTTTTT. This codes for CASSAFTGDTGELFF.

The chain couples TRBV10-2 to TRBJ2-7; tentative D call: TRBD1 (5 bases). Germline values: CDR1 WSHSY, CDR2 SAAADI. The V gene lost 3 bases and the J gene lost 12 bases, with 12 bases spanning the gap. The CDR3 totals 11 residues. CDR3 protein: CASSEGKGLYF. The CDR3 DNA reads as TGCGCCAGCAGTGAAGGAAAGGGGTTGTACTTC.

V and J are TRBV2 and TRBJ2-1, with D possibly matching TRBD2 (5 bases). CDR1 and CDR2 (germline): SNHLY, FYNNEI. This CDR3 comprises 13 residues. Deletions cut 6 bases from V and 3 bases from J, with 9 bases between. CDR3 sequence: CASSPRGYNEQFF. In nucleotides, the CDR3 is TGTGCCAGCAGCCCCCGGGGCTACAATGAGCAGTTCTTC.

The chain has TRBV29-1 and TRBJ1-2; 8 nucleotides agree with TRBD1. V lost 5 bases to trimming and J lost 6 bases; unmatched junction nucleotides: 2. The germline V gene has CDR1 SQVTM and CDR2 ANQGSEA. The CDR3 contains 11 residues. The CDR3 here is CSVNRGDGYTF. CDR3 nucleotide sequence: TGCAGCGTTAACAGGGGGGATGGCTACACCTTC.

The V call is TRBV5-1, the J call TRBJ2-2; 12 bases are a match to TRBD1. The V gene's germline CDR1 is SGHRS and CDR2 YFSETQ. V shed 4 bases, J shed 3 bases, and the junction held 4 bases outside the gene matches. The CDR3 totals 16 residues. The CDR3, as DNA: TGCGCCAGCAGCCCGGGACAGGGGGCGGACACCGGGGAGCTGTTTTTT. Translating it yields CASSPGQGADTGELFF.

CDR3 amino acids: CASSPSGVGTDTQYF. CDR3 coding DNA: TGTGCCAGCAGTCCCTCAGGGGTTGGCACAGATACGCAGTATTTT. The chain is built from TRBV6-6 and TRBJ2-3; possible D gene TRBD1, 6 bases. The germline CDR1 and CDR2 sequences are MNHNY and SVGAGI (reference sequence). The V end was cut by 5 bases, the J end by 1 base, with 13 bases between. The CDR3 extends over 15 amino acids.

The genes are TRBV6-1 and TRBJ2-1; tentatively, D is TRBD1 (5 bases). This CDR3 contains 15 residues. Germline V gene data show CDR1 as MNHNS and CDR2 as SASEGT. V dropped 4 bases and J dropped 0 bases, with 10 bases sitting between them. CDR3 sequence (DNA): TGTGCCAGCAGTGCCCCACAGGACTCCTACAATGAGCAGTTCTTC. Amino acid sequence: CASSAPQDSYNEQFF.

This chain links TRBV2 with TRBJ1-4; the match to TRBD1 covers 7 bases. Germline lookup yields CDR1 SNHLY and CDR2 FYNNEI. The V gene end was trimmed by 4 bases and the J gene end by 6 bases; junction bases not matched to a gene: 2. CDR3 length: 13 amino acids. For the CDR3, the DNA is TGTGCCAGCAGTGCGACAGGGTATGAAAAACTGTTTTTT. This codes for CASSATGYEKLFF.

The chain couples TRBV19 to TRBJ1-3; weak D call: TRBD1 (5 bases). V lost 3 bases, J lost 0 bases, and 9 bases lay in between. Per the germline V gene, CDR1 is LNHDA and CDR2 is SQIVND (reference sequence). This CDR3 region has 15 residues. Written as DNA, the CDR3 is TGTGCCAGTAGTATTGACAGCAACTCTGGAAACACCATATATTTT. It translates to CASSIDSNSGNTIYF.

The chain carries TRBV27 and TRBJ2-7; 7 positions agree with TRBD2. CDR3 length: 15 residues. CDR1 MNHEY and CDR2 SMNVEV come from the germline V gene (reference sequence). J gave up 1 base and V 5 bases, and 8 bases lay outside the gene matches. In DNA, the CDR3 is TGTGCCAGCAGTCCCGAGGGCGGGGGTTCCTACGAGCAGTACTTC. Translating it yields CASSPEGGGSYEQYF.

The chain carries TRBV5-8 and TRBJ2-5, with 8 bases fitting TRBD1. In germline, CDR1 is SGHTS, CDR2 YDEGEE. The CDR3 length is 14 residues. V shed 0 bases, J shed 4 bases, and the junction held 2 bases outside the gene matches. CDR3 loop: CASSLGTGGETQYF. The CDR3, as DNA: TGTGCCAGCAGCTTGGGTACAGGGGGAGAGACCCAGTACTTC.

The chain recombines TRBV4-1 with TRBJ1-3, with 8 bases aligning to TRBD1. This CDR3 has 18 residues. J gave up 3 bases and V 0 bases, and 10 bases lay outside the gene matches. Germline CDR1 and CDR2: MGHRA and YSYEKL. The CDR3 region is CASSQDGAQTGDGNTIYF. The DNA for the CDR3 is TGCGCCAGCAGCCAAGATGGGGCCCAGACAGGGGATGGAAACACCATATATTTT.

The rearrangement joins TRBV7-9 to TRBJ1-1, with 7 bases fitting TRBD1. This CDR3 has 14 residues. The trim removed 6 bases at V and 6 bases at J, leaving 10 bases unmatched. Germline loops: CDR1 SEHNR, CDR2 FQNEAQ (reference sequence). The CDR3 region has the DNA TGTGCCAGCAGTCAACTCGGGGACAGCCCTGAAGCTTTCTTT. Translation: CASSQLGDSPEAFF.

In its sample, this clone was seen once. This rearrangement joins TRBV11-2 to TRBJ1-1, with TRBD1 matching over 11 bases. This CDR3 is built from 17 residues. V was pared by 3 bases and J by 3 bases, with 9 bases of the junction left unmatched. The germline V gene encodes CDR1 SGHAT and CDR2 FQNNGV. CDR3 in DNA: TGTGCCAGCAGCTTGTCCGGACAGGGGGCATGGGACACTGAAGCTTTCTTT. It encodes CASSLSGQGAWDTEAFF.

The J gene is TRBJ2-5, the V gene TRBV9; D possibly corresponds to TRBD1 (6 bases). The CDR3 runs to 15 residues. Germline CDR1 reads SGDLS; CDR2 reads YYNGEE. V gave up 0 bases and J gave up 2 bases, with 11 bases separating them. CDR3 residues: CASSVGGGLQETQYF. CDR3 in DNA: TGTGCCAGCAGCGTAGGTGGGGGCCTTCAAGAGACCCAGTACTTC.

This chain joins TRBV9 and TRBJ2-7; possible D gene TRBD2, 6 bases. The CDR3 spans 16 residues. Trimming removed 2 bases at V and 3 bases at J, with 18 bases between. CDR1 is SGDLS and CDR2 is YYNGEE in the germline V gene. The CDR3 here is CASSVGWSGRNYEQYF. The CDR3, as DNA: TGTGCCAGCAGCGTGGGTTGGTCGGGGAGGAACTACGAGCAGTACTTC.

The chain employs TRBV4-1 and TRBJ2-1; D gene unclear. This CDR3 is built from 13 residues. Between the trimmed V and J ends, which lost 0 bases and 9 bases, there was a span of 9 bases. The germline V gene encodes CDR1 MGHRA and CDR2 YSYEKL. The CDR3 DNA is TGCGCCAGCAGCCAAGAGGGCAGGATTGAGCAGTTCTTC. Protein sequence: CASSQEGRIEQFF.

The chain links TRBV28 to TRBJ1-1; the D gene is possibly TRBD1 (5 bases). V gave up 5 bases and J gave up 4 bases, with 20 bases separating them. The CDR3 length is 16 residues. CDR1 is MDHEN and CDR2 is SYDVKM in the germline V gene. CDR3: CASSPPGRAGLTEAFF. The CDR3 DNA sequence: TGTGCCAGCAGTCCACCCGGCAGGGCAGGGCTCACTGAAGCTTTCTTT.

This chain uses TRBV7-6 with TRBJ1-1; no firm D call. V was cut by 4 bases and J by 1 base, with 13 bases left in between. Per the germline V gene, CDR1 is SGHVS and CDR2 is FNYEAQ. The CDR3 is made up of 15 amino acids. The CDR3 loop reads CASSSSSGWNTEAFF. The CDR3 nucleotides read TGTGCCAGCAGCTCATCCTCCGGTTGGAACACTGAAGCTTTCTTT.